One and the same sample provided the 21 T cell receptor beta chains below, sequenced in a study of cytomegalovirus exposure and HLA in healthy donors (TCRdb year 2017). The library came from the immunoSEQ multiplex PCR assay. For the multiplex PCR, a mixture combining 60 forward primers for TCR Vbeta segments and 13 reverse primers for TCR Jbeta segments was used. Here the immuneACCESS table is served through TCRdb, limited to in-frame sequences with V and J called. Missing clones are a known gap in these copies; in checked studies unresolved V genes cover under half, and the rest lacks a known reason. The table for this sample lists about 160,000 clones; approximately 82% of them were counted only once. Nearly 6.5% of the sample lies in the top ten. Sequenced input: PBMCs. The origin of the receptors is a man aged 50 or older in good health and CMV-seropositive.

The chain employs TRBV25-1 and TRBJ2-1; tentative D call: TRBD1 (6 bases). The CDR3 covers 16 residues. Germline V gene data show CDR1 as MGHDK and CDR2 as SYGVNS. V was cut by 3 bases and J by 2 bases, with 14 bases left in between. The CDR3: CASSEGWGHTYNEQFF. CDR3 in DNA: TGTGCCAGCAGTGAGGGGTGGGGACATACCTACAATGAGCAGTTCTTC. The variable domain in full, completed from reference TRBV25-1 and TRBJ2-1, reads EADIYQTPRYLVIGTGKKITLECSQTMGHDKMYWYQQDPGMELHLIHYSYGVNSTEKGDLSSESTVSRIRTEHFPLTLESARPSHTSQYLCASSEGWGHTYNEQFFGPGTRLTVL.

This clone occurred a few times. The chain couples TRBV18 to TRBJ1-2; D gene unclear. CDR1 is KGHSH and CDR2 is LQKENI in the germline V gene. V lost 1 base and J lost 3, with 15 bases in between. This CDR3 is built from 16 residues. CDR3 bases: TGTGCCAGCTCACCACGGCCCCGGCTTAGCGACTATGGCTACACCTTC. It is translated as CASSPRPRLSDYGYTF.

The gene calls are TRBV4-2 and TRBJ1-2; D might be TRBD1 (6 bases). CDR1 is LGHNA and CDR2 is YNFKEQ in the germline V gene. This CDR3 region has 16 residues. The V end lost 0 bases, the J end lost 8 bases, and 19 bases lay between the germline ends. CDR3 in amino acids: CASSQDKGHSGRGYTF. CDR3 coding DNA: TGTGCCAGCAGCCAAGATAAGGGACACTCTGGTCGGGGCTACACCTTC.

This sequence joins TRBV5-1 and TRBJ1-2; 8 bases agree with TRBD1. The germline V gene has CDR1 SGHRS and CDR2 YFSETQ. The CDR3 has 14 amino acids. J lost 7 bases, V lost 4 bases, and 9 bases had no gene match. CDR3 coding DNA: TGCGCCAGCAGCACCGACAGGGGTCCAGGTGGCTACACCTTC. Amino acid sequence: CASSTDRGPGGYTF.

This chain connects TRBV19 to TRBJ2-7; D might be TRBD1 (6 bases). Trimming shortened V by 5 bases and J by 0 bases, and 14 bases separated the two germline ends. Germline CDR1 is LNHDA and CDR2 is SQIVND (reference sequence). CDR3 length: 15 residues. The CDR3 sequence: CASSPSRGPSYEQYF. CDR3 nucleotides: TGTGCCAGTAGTCCTTCCAGGGGTCCCTCCTACGAGCAGTACTTC.

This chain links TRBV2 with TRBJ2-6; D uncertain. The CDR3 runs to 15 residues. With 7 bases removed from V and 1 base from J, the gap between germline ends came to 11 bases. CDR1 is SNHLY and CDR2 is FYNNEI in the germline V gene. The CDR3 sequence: CASTLVQSGANVLTF. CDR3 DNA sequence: TGTGCCAGCACCTTAGTGCAATCTGGGGCCAACGTCCTGACTTTC. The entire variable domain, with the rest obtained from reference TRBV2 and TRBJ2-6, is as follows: EPEVTQTPSHQVTQMGQEVILRCVPISNHLYFYWYRQILGQKVEFLVSFYNNEISEKSEIFDDQFSVERPDGSNFTLKIRSTKLEDSAMYFCASTLVQSGANVLTFGAGSRLTVL.

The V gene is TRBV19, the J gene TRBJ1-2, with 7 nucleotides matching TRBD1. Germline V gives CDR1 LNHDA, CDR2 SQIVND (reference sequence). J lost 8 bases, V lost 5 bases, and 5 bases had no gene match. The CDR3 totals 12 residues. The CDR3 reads CASSWRQGGYTF. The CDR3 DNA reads TGTGCCAGTAGTTGGCGACAGGGCGGCTACACCTTC. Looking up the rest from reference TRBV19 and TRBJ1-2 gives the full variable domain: DGGITQSPKYLFRKEGQNVTLSCEQNLNHDAMYWYRQDPGQGLRLIYYSQIVNDFQKGDIAEGYSVSREKKESFPLTVTSAQKNPTAFYLCASSWRQGGYTFGSGTRLTVV.

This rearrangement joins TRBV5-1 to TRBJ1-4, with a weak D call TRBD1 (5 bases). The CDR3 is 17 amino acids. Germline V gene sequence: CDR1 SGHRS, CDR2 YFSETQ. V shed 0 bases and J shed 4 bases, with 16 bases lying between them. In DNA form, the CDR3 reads TGCGCCAGCAGCTTGGAAGGTTCGGGGGATTATAATGAAAAACTGTTTTTT. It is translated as CASSLEGSGDYNEKLFF. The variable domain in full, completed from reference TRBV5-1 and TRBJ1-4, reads KAGVTQTPRYLIKTRGQQVTLSCSPISGHRSVSWYQQTPGQGLQFLFEYFSETQRNKGNFPGRFSGRQFSNSRSEMNVSTLELGDSALYLCASSLEGSGDYNEKLFFGSGTQLSVL.

This chain's CDR3 is CASSEYGATEAFF. DNA for the CDR3: TGTGCCAGCAGTGAATACGGAGCAACTGAAGCTTTCTTT. V usage is TRBV6-1 and J usage is TRBJ1-1; D call uncertain. Germline assignment: CDR1 MNHNS and CDR2 SASEGT. The CDR3 length is 13 residues. Trimming left V 2 bases short and J 5 bases short, with 9 bases between.

CDR3 sequence (DNA): TGTGCCAGCAGCTTATTAGCTGAGGGAGAGACCCAGTACTTC. Residues: CASSLLAEGETQYF. This chain joins TRBV7-9 and TRBJ2-5; possibly TRBD2 for D (5 bases). The V end lost 2 bases, the J end lost 4 bases, and 11 bases lay between the germline ends. Germline CDR1 SEHNR, CDR2 FQNEAQ (reference sequence). The CDR3 is made up of 14 amino acids.

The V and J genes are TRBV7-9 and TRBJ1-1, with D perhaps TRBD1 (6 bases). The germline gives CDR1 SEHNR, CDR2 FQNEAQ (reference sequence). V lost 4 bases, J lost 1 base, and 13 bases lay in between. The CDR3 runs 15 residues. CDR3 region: CASSSTGTRNTEAFF. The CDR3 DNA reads TGTGCCAGCAGCTCGACCGGGACACGGAACACTGAAGCTTTCTTT. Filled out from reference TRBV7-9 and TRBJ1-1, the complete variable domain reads DTGVSQNPRHKITKRGQNVTFRCDPISEHNRLYWYRQTLGQGPEFLTYFQNEAQLEKSRLLSDRFSAERPKGSFSTLEIQRTEQGDSAMYLCASSSTGTRNTEAFFGQGTRLTVV.

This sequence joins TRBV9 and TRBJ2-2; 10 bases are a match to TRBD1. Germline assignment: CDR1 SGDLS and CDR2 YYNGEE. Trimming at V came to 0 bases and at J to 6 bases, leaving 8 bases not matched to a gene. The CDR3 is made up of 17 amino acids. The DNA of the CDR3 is TGTGCCAGCAGCGTAGTGGCCAGGACAGGGGGACCCGGGGAGCTGTTTTTT. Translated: CASSVVARTGGPGELFF.

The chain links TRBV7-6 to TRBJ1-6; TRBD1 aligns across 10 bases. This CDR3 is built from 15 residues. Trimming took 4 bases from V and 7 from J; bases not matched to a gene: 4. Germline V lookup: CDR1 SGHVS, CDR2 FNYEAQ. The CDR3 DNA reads TGTGCCAGCAGCTATGGGACAGGGGAGAATTCACCCCTCCACTTT. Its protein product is CASSYGTGENSPLHF.

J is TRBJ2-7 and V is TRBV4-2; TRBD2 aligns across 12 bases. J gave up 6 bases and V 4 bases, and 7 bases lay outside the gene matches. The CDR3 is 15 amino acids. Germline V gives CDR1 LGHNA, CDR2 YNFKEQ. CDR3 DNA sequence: TGTGCCAGCAGCCGCACGGGGACTAGCGGGCTCGAGCAGTACTTC. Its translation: CASSRTGTSGLEQYF.

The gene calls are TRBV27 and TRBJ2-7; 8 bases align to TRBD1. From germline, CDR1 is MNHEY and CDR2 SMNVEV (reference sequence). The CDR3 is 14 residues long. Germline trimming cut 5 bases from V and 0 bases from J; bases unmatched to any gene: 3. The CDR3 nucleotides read TGTGCCAGCAGTGCGGGGACAGGCTCCTACGAGCAGTACGTC. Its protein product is CASSAGTGSYEQYV.

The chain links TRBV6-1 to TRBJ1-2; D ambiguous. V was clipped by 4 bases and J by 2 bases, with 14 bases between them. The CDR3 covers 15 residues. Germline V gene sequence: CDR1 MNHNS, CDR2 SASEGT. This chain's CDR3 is CASSGGGSTNYGYTF. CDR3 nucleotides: TGTGCCAGCAGTGGAGGAGGCAGCACCAACTATGGCTACACCTTC.

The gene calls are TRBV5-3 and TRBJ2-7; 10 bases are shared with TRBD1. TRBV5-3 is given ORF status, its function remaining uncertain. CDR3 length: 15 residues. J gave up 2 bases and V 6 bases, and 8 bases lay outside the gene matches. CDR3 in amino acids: CARIPGQGFAYEQYV. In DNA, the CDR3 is TGTGCCAGAATCCCGGGACAGGGGTTTGCCTACGAGCAGTACGTC.

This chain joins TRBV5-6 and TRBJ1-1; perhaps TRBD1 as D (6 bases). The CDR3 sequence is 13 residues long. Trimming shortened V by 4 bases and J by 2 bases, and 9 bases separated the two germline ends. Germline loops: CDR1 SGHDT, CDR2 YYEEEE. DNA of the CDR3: TGTGCCAGCAGCCCAGGGGTAAACACTGAAGCTTTCTTT. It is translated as CASSPGVNTEAFF.

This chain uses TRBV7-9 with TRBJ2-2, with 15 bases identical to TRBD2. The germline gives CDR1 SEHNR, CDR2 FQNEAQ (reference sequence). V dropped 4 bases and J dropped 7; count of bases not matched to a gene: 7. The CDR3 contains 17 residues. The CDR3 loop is CASSSGLAGGPGGELFF. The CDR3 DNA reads TGTGCCAGCAGCTCCGGACTAGCGGGAGGGCCGGGCGGGGAGCTGTTTTTT.

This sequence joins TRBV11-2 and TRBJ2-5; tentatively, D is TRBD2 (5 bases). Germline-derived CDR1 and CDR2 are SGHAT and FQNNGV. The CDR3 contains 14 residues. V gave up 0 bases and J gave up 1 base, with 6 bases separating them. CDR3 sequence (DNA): TGTGCCAGCAGCTTAGACCGGGGCCAAGAGACCCAGTACTTC. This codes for CASSLDRGQETQYF.

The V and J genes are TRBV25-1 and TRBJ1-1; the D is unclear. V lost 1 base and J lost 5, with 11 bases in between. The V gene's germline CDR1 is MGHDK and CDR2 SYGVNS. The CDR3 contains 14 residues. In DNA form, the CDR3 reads TGTGCCAGCAGTGAATTAGGCGGGCGGACTGAAGCTTTCTTT. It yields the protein CASSELGGRTEAFF.